Presented here are 15 T cell receptor beta chains from one specimen sequenced in a study of blood T cell repertoires in COVID-19. Clones were sequenced by immunoSEQ multiplex PCR, and TCRdb holds only the in-frame ones, with some missing. The sample has 140,000 or so clones; approximately 80% are singletons. The source material was peripheral blood. The receptors come from a human donor in a cohort sampled during active COVID-19.

J is TRBJ1-2 and V is TRBV4-2, with 8 bases matching TRBD1. Germline values: CDR1 LGHNA, CDR2 YNFKEQ. The CDR3 sequence is 18 residues long. Trimming removed 1 base from V and 3 bases from J; junction bases left unmatched: 13. CDR3: CASSQGPSVAGGDYGYTF. CDR3 bases: TGTGCCAGCAGCCAAGGTCCCTCCGTGGCAGGGGGCGACTATGGCTACACCTTC.

The rearrangement uses TRBV7-2 and TRBJ2-1, with 8 nucleotides matching TRBD2. V lost 2 bases, J lost 4 bases, and 7 bases stayed unmatched. The CDR3 is 16 amino acids. CDR1 is SGHTA and CDR2 is FQGNSA in the germline V gene. In nucleotides, the CDR3 is TGTGCCAGCAGCTTAATCCGGCGGGGGGCTTACAATGAGCAGTTCTTC. Protein sequence: CASSLIRRGAYNEQFF.

This clone has a single count. V usage is TRBV5-1 and J usage is TRBJ2-3, with 8 positions matching TRBD2. Germline V gene sequence: CDR1 SGHRS, CDR2 YFSETQ. V was pared by 2 bases and J by 6 bases, with 14 bases of the junction left unmatched. There are 17 residues in the CDR3. CDR3 amino acids: CASSFWGREDRRDTQYF. The CDR3 bases are TGCGCCAGCAGCTTCTGGGGGCGGGAGGACCGGCGGGATACGCAGTATTTT. Using reference TRBV5-1 and TRBJ2-3 for the parts outside the CDR3, the full variable domain is KAGVTQTPRYLIKTRGQQVTLSCSPISGHRSVSWYQQTPGQGLQFLFEYFSETQRNKGNFPGRFSGRQFSNSRSEMNVSTLELGDSALYLCASSFWGREDRRDTQYFGPGTRLTVL.

The rearrangement joins TRBV27 to TRBJ2-7; 7 positions match TRBD2. CDR3 length: 15 residues. Germline V lookup: CDR1 MNHEY, CDR2 SMNVEV (reference sequence). The V and J ends lost 2 bases and 3 bases, in that order; junction bases with no gene match: 7. Here the CDR3 DNA reads TGTGCCAGCAGTTTAGGGTTCGGCGGGGGCTACGAGCAGTACTTC. It yields the protein CASSLGFGGGYEQYF.

V usage is TRBV7-8 and J usage is TRBJ1-2; 8 bases line up with TRBD1. After removal of 2 bases from V and 8 bases from J, the junction contained 10 bases not matched to a gene. The CDR3 consists of 15 residues. Germline V gene sequence: CDR1 SGHVS, CDR2 FQNEAQ. Written as DNA, the CDR3 is TGTGCCAGCAGCTTAACCGGGACAGGAACTTGGGGCTACACCTTC. The encoded protein is CASSLTGTGTWGYTF.

Ten or more counts support this clone. The chain combines TRBV29-1 with TRBJ2-5; possible D gene TRBD2, 6 bases. V was shortened by 5 bases and J by 7 bases, with 20 bases between the two germline ends. There are 14 residues in the CDR3. Germline assignment: CDR1 SQVTM and CDR2 ANQGSEA. The CDR3 loop is CSVIPRLVGGTQYF. DNA for the CDR3: TGCAGCGTTATCCCGAGACTAGTGGGGGGGACCCAGTACTTC.

This chain joins TRBV27 and TRBJ1-2; 7 positions agree with TRBD1. Looked up from germline, CDR1 is MNHEY and CDR2 is SMNVEV (reference sequence). The CDR3 runs to 15 residues. With V trimmed by 7 bases and J by 4 bases, 12 bases remained unmatched. The CDR3 DNA reads as TGTGCCAGCATGAGACAGGGCCTCGCAGGCTATGGCTACACCTTC. The encoded protein is CASMRQGLAGYGYTF.

CDR3 loop: CASSQQGVNSPLHF. CDR3 in DNA: TGTGCCAGCAGCCAACAGGGGGTTAATTCACCCCTCCACTTT. The V call is TRBV3-1 (or the pseudogene TRBV3-2), the J call TRBJ1-6, with 7 bases aligning to TRBD1. The trim removed 2 bases at V and 6 bases at J, leaving 1 base unmatched. Per the germline V gene, CDR1 is LGHDT and CDR2 is YNNKEL (reference sequence). There are 14 residues in the CDR3.

The chain employs TRBV29-1 and TRBJ1-4; 8 bases are shared with TRBD1. Germline CDR1 is SQVTM and CDR2 is ANQGSEA. The CDR3 has 14 amino acids. V lost 7 bases to trimming and J lost 6 bases; unmatched junction nucleotides: 10. The CDR3 DNA reads TGCAGCGCTCGGGGACAGGCCACCGATGAAAAACTGTTTTTT. Its protein is CSARGQATDEKLFF.

The chain uses TRBV30 and TRBJ1-3; D uncertain. The CDR3 covers 15 residues. V was shortened by 4 bases and J by 0 bases, with 13 bases between the two germline ends. Per the germline V gene, CDR1 is GTSNPN and CDR2 is SVGIG (reference sequence). The CDR3 DNA follows: TGTGCCTGGAATGCTCCCGGGTTCTCTGGAAACACCATATATTTT. Encoded protein: CAWNAPGFSGNTIYF.

V and J are TRBV10-1 and TRBJ2-1, with D tentatively TRBD2 (5 bases). The CDR3 contains 17 residues. The V end was cut by 2 bases, the J end by 4 bases, with 18 bases between. Germline V gives CDR1 WNHNN, CDR2 SYGVQD (reference sequence). CDR3 bases: TGCGCCAGCAGTGAGGGAGTAGGTGGGAGAGGATACAATGAGCAGTTCTTC. It translates to CASSEGVGGRGYNEQFF.

The V and J genes are TRBV19 and TRBJ2-5, with D unclear. CDR1 is LNHDA, CDR2 SQIVND, per germline (reference sequence). The CDR3 runs 13 residues. The germline V and J ends were trimmed by 3 bases and 2 bases, with 7 bases remaining between them. CDR3 sequence: CASSITQQETQYF. The CDR3 DNA reads TGTGCCAGTAGTATCACGCAGCAAGAGACCCAGTACTTC.

This clone was found many times. V usage is TRBV9 and J usage is TRBJ1-5; D call uncertain. Trimming stripped 1 base from V and 2 bases from J, with 16 bases between. The length of the CDR3 is 17 residues. CDR1 and CDR2 (germline): SGDLS, YYNGEE. CDR3 residues: CASSVRLGRERNQPQHF. The CDR3 coding sequence is TGTGCCAGCAGCGTACGGCTCGGGCGGGAACGCAATCAGCCCCAGCATTTT.

The rearrangement uses TRBV10-3 and TRBJ1-2; D is possibly TRBD1 (6 bases). V lost 6 bases and J 6 bases, leaving 23 bases between the germline ends. The germline V gene encodes CDR1 ENHRY and CDR2 SYGVKD. The CDR3 length is 16 residues. The CDR3 nucleotides are TGTGCCATCAGCGTAACAGGGCCCTTATCAAAAAATGGCTACACCTTC. This encodes CAISVTGPLSKNGYTF.

This chain joins TRBV6-5 and TRBJ2-2; D is possibly TRBD2 (6 bases). V was clipped by 11 bases and J by 0 bases, with 16 bases between them. Germline loops: CDR1 MNHEY, CDR2 SVGAGI. CDR3 length: 15 amino acids. The CDR3 sequence is CAGGRIRSNTGELFF. The CDR3 DNA reads TGTGCCGGGGGGAGGATTCGATCGAACACCGGGGAGCTGTTTTTT.